The 18 T cell receptor beta chains below come from one sample, sequenced in a study of blood T cell repertoires in COVID-19 (dated by TCRdb to about 2020). Receptors were amplified or captured by the immunoSEQ multiplex PCR assay. In its TCRdb copy, this immuneACCESS table keeps in-frame sequences only and misses some clones. Where compared with another copy, unresolved V genes explain less than half of these, and the others have no known cause. A total of nearly 300,000 clones appear in this sample, around 92% of them only once. The ten largest make up less than 3.5% of the sample. Sequencing was done on a sample of PBMCs or T cells enriched from blood (not recorded which). These receptor sequences come from a woman between 45 and 60 years old who had been exposed to COVID-19.

The rearrangement joins TRBV9 to TRBJ1-2; possible D gene TRBD1, 5 bases. Trimming took 0 bases from V and 4 from J, leaving 10 bases between them. Germline assignment: CDR1 SGDLS and CDR2 YYNGEE. The CDR3 consists of 14 residues. CDR3 loop: CASSVGDGSYGYTF. In DNA form, the CDR3 reads TGTGCCAGCAGCGTAGGGGACGGGAGCTATGGCTACACCTTC.

This clone was picked up one time. The chain recombines TRBV9 with TRBJ2-5; 9 bases line up with TRBD2. CDR3 size: 14 residues. Trimming at V came to 2 bases and at J to 3 bases, leaving 2 bases not matched to a gene. From germline, CDR1 is SGDLS and CDR2 YYNGEE. The CDR3 reads CASSVSSGEETQYF. The DNA for the CDR3 is TGTGCCAGCAGCGTGTCTAGCGGGGAAGAGACCCAGTACTTC.

The V call is TRBV30, the J call TRBJ1-5; 12 bases are shared with TRBD1. The trim removed 1 base at V and 7 bases at J, leaving 5 bases unmatched. The germline V gene has CDR1 GTSNPN and CDR2 SVGIG (reference sequence). The CDR3 is 15 amino acids. This CDR3 is CAWSGGQGASQPQHF. The CDR3 DNA is TGTGCCTGGAGTGGGGGACAGGGGGCCTCACAGCCCCAGCATTTT. Using reference TRBV30 and TRBJ1-5 for the parts outside the CDR3, the full variable domain is SQTIHQWPATLVQPVGSPLSLECTVEGTSNPNLYWYRQAAGRGLQLLFYSVGIGQISSEVPQNLSASRPQDRQFILSSKKLLLSDSGFYLCAWSGGQGASQPQHFGDGTRLSIL.

This chain connects TRBV7-6 to TRBJ2-5, with a tentative D call TRBD2 (6 bases). Germline-derived CDR1 and CDR2 are SGHVS and FNYEAQ. CDR3 length equals 22 residues. The V end lost 1 base, the J end lost 5 bases, and 35 bases lay between the germline ends. For the CDR3, the DNA is TGTGCCAGCAGCTTAGAATGGGCTCGGAGGCCAATCCCGTGGGGGGTAGTGGAGACCCAGTACTTC. It is translated as CASSLEWARRPIPWGVVETQYF.

This rearrangement joins TRBV9 to TRBJ2-7, with D tentatively TRBD2 (7 bases). V lost 0 bases to trimming and J lost 0 bases, with 10 bases between them. Germline V gives CDR1 SGDLS, CDR2 YYNGEE. The CDR3 is 15 residues long. The DNA for the CDR3 is TGTGCCAGCAGCGTAGCGGGGGGCCCCTCCTACGAGCAGTACTTC. It is translated as CASSVAGGPSYEQYF.

The V and J genes are TRBV5-1 and TRBJ1-2; TRBD1 agrees at 12 bases. V lost 3 bases and J lost 3; bases outside the gene matches: 6. Germline V lookup: CDR1 SGHRS, CDR2 YFSETQ. The CDR3 has 16 amino acids. The DNA for the CDR3 is TGCGCCAGCAGCTCGGGACAGGGGGCGTTGGACTATGGCTACACCTTC. It translates to CASSSGQGALDYGYTF.

The V gene is TRBV6-1, the J gene TRBJ1-2; D call uncertain. This CDR3 has 15 amino acids. V lost 3 bases and J 3 bases, leaving 14 bases between the germline ends. Germline CDR1 and CDR2: MNHNS and SASEGT. The CDR3 nucleotides read TGTGCCAGCAGTGAGAAGGCCGGGAGATACTATGGCTACACCTTC. This sequence encodes CASSEKAGRYYGYTF.

The V call is TRBV5-6, the J call TRBJ1-2; tentative D call: TRBD1 (6 bases). The ends were cut back, 5 bases at V and 4 bases at J, with 12 bases in the middle. There are 13 residues in the CDR3. CDR1 and CDR2 (germline): SGHDT, YYEEEE. The CDR3 DNA reads TGTGCCAGCAGAGCTACAGGGCCCTATGGCTACACCTTC. Its translation is CASRATGPYGYTF.

CDR3 sequence: CASSLARQETQYF. The DNA of the CDR3 is TGTGCCAGCAGTTTAGCTCGGCAAGAGACCCAGTACTTC. The chain joins TRBV28 to TRBJ2-5, with D unclear. CDR1 and CDR2 from the germline V gene are MDHEN and SYDVKM. This CDR3 has 13 residues. V shed 2 bases and J shed 2 bases, with 6 bases lying between them.

On this clone itself: Additional DNA sequences in this sample encode the identical CDR3. The rearrangement joins TRBV5-1 to TRBJ1-1, with TRBD1 matching over 8 bases. V lost 4 bases, J lost 1 base, and 3 bases stayed unmatched. The germline gives CDR1 SGHRS, CDR2 YFSETQ. This CDR3 contains 14 residues. CDR3 DNA: TGCGCCAGCAGCCAGGACAGGGCGAACACTGAAGCTTTCTTT. Its translation: CASSQDRANTEAFF.

The chain is built from TRBV9 and TRBJ1-2, with a tentative D call TRBD1 (5 bases). Looked up from germline, CDR1 is SGDLS and CDR2 is YYNGEE. V was cut by 6 bases and J by 6 bases, with 9 bases left in between. The CDR3 spans 11 residues. This chain's CDR3 is CASKGRDGYTF. The CDR3 DNA reads TGTGCCAGCAAGGGGAGGGATGGCTACACCTTC.

The chain uses TRBV6-5 and TRBJ1-5; 8 bases are shared with TRBD1. The CDR3 is 14 amino acids. Germline lookup yields CDR1 MNHEY and CDR2 SVGAGI. V was pared by 6 bases and J by 7 bases, with 8 bases of the junction left unmatched. As DNA, the CDR3 is TGTGCCAGCAGCGACAGGGGATCTAGACAGCCCCAGCATTTT. Translated, it gives CASSDRGSRQPQHF.

The chain recombines TRBV7-2 with TRBJ2-3, with 7 bases aligning to TRBD2. The CDR3 has 14 residues. Germline-derived CDR1 and CDR2 are SGHTA and FQGNSA. The V and J ends lost 3 bases and 6 bases, in that order; junction bases with no gene match: 6. CDR3 residues: CASSLAGVRDTQYF. CDR3 sequence (DNA): TGTGCCAGCAGCTTGGCGGGGGTGAGGGATACGCAGTATTTT.

The chain employs TRBV19 and TRBJ1-5, with 8 bases fitting TRBD1. Trimming cost V 3 bases and J 1 base; bases outside gene matches: 20. Looked up from germline, CDR1 is LNHDA and CDR2 is SQIVND (reference sequence). The CDR3 spans 21 residues. The CDR3 spells CASSIIPLGRGLVVSNQPQHF. DNA of the CDR3: TGTGCCAGTAGTATTATCCCCCTGGGCAGGGGGCTAGTCGTGAGCAATCAGCCCCAGCATTTT. Filled out from reference TRBV19 and TRBJ1-5, the complete variable domain reads DGGITQSPKYLFRKEGQNVTLSCEQNLNHDAMYWYRQDPGQGLRLIYYSQIVNDFQKGDIAEGYSVSREKKESFPLTVTSAQKNPTAFYLCASSIIPLGRGLVVSNQPQHFGDGTRLSIL.

This chain connects TRBV24-1 to TRBJ2-5; 7 bases are a match to TRBD2. Germline CDR1 and CDR2: KGHDR and SFDVKD. The CDR3 is 9 amino acids. With 11 bases clipped from V and 13 bases from J, the junction kept 6 bases outside the gene matches. CDR3 nucleotides: TGTGCCAAAGGGACTAAAAGGTACTTC. Its protein product is CAKGTKRYF.

V usage is TRBV10-3 and J usage is TRBJ2-7, with TRBD1 matching over 9 bases. The germline gives CDR1 ENHRY, CDR2 SYGVKD. Unmatched junction bases numbered 9, after V lost 8 bases and J lost 1 base. The CDR3 is made up of 15 amino acids. CDR3 amino acids: CAIGMGTGSSYEQYF. Here the CDR3 DNA reads TGTGCCATCGGTATGGGGACAGGGTCTTCCTACGAGCAGTACTTC.

This clone was detected once. V usage is TRBV30 and J usage is TRBJ1-6, with 9 bases lining up with TRBD1. The CDR3 is 13 residues long. From germline, CDR1 is GTSNPN and CDR2 SVGIG (reference sequence). Trimming took 3 bases from V and 10 from J; bases not matched to a gene: 4. The CDR3 coding sequence is TGTGCCTGGAGGGGACAGGGATTATCACCCCTCCACTTT. Translation: CAWRGQGLSPLHF. The whole variable domain, remainder taken from reference TRBV30 and TRBJ1-6, is SQTIHQWPATLVQPVGSPLSLECTVEGTSNPNLYWYRQAAGRGLQLLFYSVGIGQISSEVPQNLSASRPQDRQFILSSKKLLLSDSGFYLCAWRGQGLSPLHFGNGTRLTVT.

This chain's CDR3 is CASSIEGLAVSNQPQHF. DNA of the CDR3: TGTGCCAGTAGTATAGAGGGTCTGGCGGTTAGCAATCAGCCCCAGCATTTT. V usage is TRBV19 and J usage is TRBJ1-5; D is ambiguous. Germline CDR1 is LNHDA and CDR2 is SQIVND (reference sequence). V lost 0 bases, J lost 0 bases, and 12 bases lay in between. This CDR3 has 17 amino acids.